Below, 19 T cell receptor beta chains from the same sample are listed, as sequenced in a study of OX40 agonist ivuxolimab in advanced cancers. The method was immunoSEQ multiplex PCR; TCRdb's version includes in-frame clones alone and lacks a portion of them. Of roughly 76,000 clones listed, roughly 86% are singletons. This specimen was CD4+ or CD8+ T cells sorted from blood, taken in a trial of the OX40 agonist ivuxolimab. Receptors were obtained from an adult with an advanced solid tumor such as melanoma, head and neck, liver or kidney cancer.

In DNA, the CDR3 is TGTGCCTGGAGTGTACGCGGGAGGTACGACTACGAGCAGTACTTC. Translation gives CAWSVRGRYDYEQYF. The V call is TRBV30, the J call TRBJ2-7, with 8 bases aligning to TRBD2. The germline CDR1 and CDR2 sequences are GTSNPN and SVGIG (reference sequence). The CDR3 extends over 15 amino acids. With V trimmed by 0 bases and J by 3 bases, 7 bases remained unmatched.

The genes are TRBV9 and TRBJ2-1; TRBD2 matches at 11 bases. Germline values: CDR1 SGDLS, CDR2 YYNGEE. The CDR3 spans 17 residues. The junction had 10 bases not matched to a gene; V was cut back by 3 bases and J by 5 bases. CDR3 sequence (DNA): TGTGCCAGCAGCGGAGCCTCCGGGACTAGCGGAAACAATGAGCAGTTCTTC. Translation: CASSGASGTSGNNEQFF.

The rearrangement links TRBV6-5 to TRBJ2-4; D is unclear. Trimming removed 1 base at V and 5 bases at J, with 9 bases between. The CDR3 covers 14 residues. The germline V gene encodes CDR1 MNHEY and CDR2 SVGAGI. DNA for the CDR3: TGTGCCAGCAGTTACTTTCCAGGCCAAAACATTCAGTACTTC. Translation: CASSYFPGQNIQYF.

V and J are TRBV7-9 and TRBJ2-7; TRBD2 aligns across 9 bases. The CDR3 is 14 amino acids. Per germline, CDR1 SEHNR and CDR2 FQNEAQ (reference sequence). Trimming cost V 4 bases and J 2 bases; bases outside gene matches: 3. CDR3 protein: CASSWAGGAYEQYF. DNA of the CDR3: TGTGCCAGCAGCTGGGCGGGGGGGGCCTACGAGCAGTACTTC. Using reference TRBV7-9 and TRBJ2-7 for the parts outside the CDR3, the full variable domain is DTGVSQNPRHKITKRGQNVTFRCDPISEHNRLYWYRQTLGQGPEFLTYFQNEAQLEKSRLLSDRFSAERPKGSFSTLEIQRTEQGDSAMYLCASSWAGGAYEQYFGPGTRLTVT.

This chain uses TRBV4-1 with TRBJ2-5; D possibly uses TRBD1 or TRBD2 (6 bases each). The V and J ends lost 1 base and 5 bases respectively, with 17 bases between them. Germline assignment: CDR1 MGHRA and CDR2 YSYEKL. This CDR3 spans 16 amino acids. As DNA, the CDR3 is TGCGCCAGCAGCCAAGGAGGGGGGAGAGGTGGCGAGACCCAGTACTTC. This gives the protein CASSQGGGRGGETQYF.

The J gene is TRBJ2-7, the V gene TRBV15, with 9 positions matching TRBD2. Germline V gene data show CDR1 as LNHNV and CDR2 as YYDKDF (reference sequence). V dropped 0 bases and J dropped 7; count of bases not matched to a gene: 13. The CDR3 is 17 residues long. Here the CDR3 DNA reads TGTGCCACCAGCAGAGATACAGCTAGCGGGACCCGGGGAGAGCAGTACTTC. It yields the protein CATSRDTASGTRGEQYF.

V and J are TRBV19 and TRBJ2-3, with D possibly TRBD1 on 5 matching bases. Trimming pared 7 bases from V and 7 bases from J, leaving 15 bases between. The CDR3 is 13 amino acids. Germline V gene data show CDR1 as LNHDA and CDR2 as SQIVND (reference sequence). CDR3 bases: TGTGCCAGTACTCCCCCAGGGCAAAATACGCAGTATTTT. Encoded protein: CASTPPGQNTQYF.

J is TRBJ2-7 and V is TRBV7-2, with D possibly TRBD1 on 5 matching bases. The CDR3 consists of 16 residues. V lost 5 bases and J 1 base, leaving 18 bases between the germline ends. CDR1 is SGHTA and CDR2 is FQGNSA in the germline V gene. The CDR3 coding sequence is TGTGCCAGCAGCCCCGGTGGGGCCCTTCTTTCCTACGAGCAGTACTTC. Its translation is CASSPGGALLSYEQYF.

The chain has TRBV4-2 and TRBJ1-3, with D perhaps TRBD1 (5 bases). The CDR3 consists of 18 residues. The germline gives CDR1 LGHNA, CDR2 YNFKEQ. The V gene lost 4 bases and the J gene lost 2 bases, with 21 bases spanning the gap. CDR3: CASSREPGGANPGNTIYF. The CDR3 nucleotides read TGTGCCAGCAGCCGAGAGCCGGGAGGGGCCAATCCTGGAAACACCATATATTTT.

This clone is a singleton in its sample. This chain connects TRBV7-2 to TRBJ2-3; no firm D call. The germline V gene has CDR1 SGHTA and CDR2 FQGNSA. This CDR3 comprises 16 residues. The V end was cut by 1 base, the J end by 0 bases, with 11 bases between. CDR3 bases: TGTGCCAGCAGCTTAGATCAGAACCCTAGCACAGATACGCAGTATTTT. Its protein product is CASSLDQNPSTDTQYF.

This sequence joins TRBV5-1 and TRBJ2-7; 9 bases match TRBD1. Germline CDR1 reads SGHRS; CDR2 reads YFSETQ. V was clipped by 3 bases and J by 3 bases; unmatched bases: 10. CDR3 size: 16 residues. The CDR3 sequence: CASSSSRQGGNYEQYF. The CDR3, as DNA: TGCGCCAGCAGCTCCTCAAGACAGGGGGGGAACTACGAGCAGTACTTC.

J is TRBJ1-1 and V is TRBV7-2, with D unresolved. The V gene's germline CDR1 is SGHTA and CDR2 FQGNSA. This CDR3 region has 15 residues. Trimming took 1 base from V and 0 from J, leaving 9 bases between them. This chain's CDR3 is CASSLEYGMNTEAFF. The CDR3, as DNA: TGTGCCAGCAGCTTAGAGTACGGAATGAACACTGAAGCTTTCTTT.

V and J are TRBV5-8 and TRBJ2-7; 7 nucleotides line up with TRBD1. Trimming at V came to 0 bases and at J to 4 bases, leaving 10 bases not matched to a gene. The CDR3 runs to 16 residues. CDR1 and CDR2 (germline): SGHTS, YDEGEE. The CDR3 coding sequence is TGTGCCAGCAGCTTGGCCCCATACAGGGGTCGGTACGAGCAGTACTTC. As protein: CASSLAPYRGRYEQYF. Supplemented by reference TRBV5-8 and TRBJ2-7, the full variable domain reads EAGVTQSPTHLIKTRGQQATLRCSPISGHTSVYWYQQALGLGLQFLLWYDEGEERNRGNFPPRFSGRQFPNYSSELNVNALELEDSALYLCASSLAPYRGRYEQYFGPGTRLTVT.

This clone was detected a few times. The CDR3 nucleotides read TGTGCCAGCAGCGCACCAGGTAGCAATCAGCCCCAGCATTTT. Residues: CASSAPGSNQPQHF. The chain couples TRBV27 to TRBJ1-5; D is unresolved. Deletions cut 6 bases from V and 0 bases from J, with 9 bases between. CDR3 size: 14 residues. Germline-derived CDR1 and CDR2 are MNHEY and SMNVEV (reference sequence).

The V and J genes are TRBV7-6 and TRBJ1-3; 7 bases align to TRBD1. From germline, CDR1 is SGHVS and CDR2 FNYEAQ. The ends lost 5 bases at V and 4 bases at J; junction bases unmatched: 8. The CDR3 is 15 residues long. CDR3 region: CASSNGQGEGNTIYF. The CDR3 coding sequence is TGTGCCAGCAGCAATGGGCAGGGGGAAGGAAACACCATATATTTT. The full variable domain, rest sourced from reference TRBV7-6 and TRBJ1-3, is GAGVSQSPRYKVTKRGQDVALRCDPISGHVSLYWYRQALGQGPEFLTYFNYEAQQDKSGLPNDRFSAERPEGSISTLTIQRTEQRDSAMYRCASSNGQGEGNTIYFGEGSWLTVV.

This chain links TRBV19 with TRBJ1-2, with D possibly being TRBD1 (6 bases). The germline gives CDR1 LNHDA, CDR2 SQIVND (reference sequence). This CDR3 has 14 amino acids. V lost 4 bases to trimming and J lost 6 bases, with 15 bases between them. The CDR3 nucleotides read TGTGCCAGTAGTACCCAGGGGCGCTACCATGGCTACACCTTC. The encoded protein is CASSTQGRYHGYTF.

This clone was seen a few times. The V call is TRBV10-1, the J call TRBJ1-2; 7 bases are shared with TRBD1. The CDR3 has 13 amino acids. Germline assignment: CDR1 WNHNN and CDR2 SYGVQD (reference sequence). V dropped 6 bases and J dropped 2; count of bases not matched to a gene: 3. The CDR3 DNA reads TGCGCCAGCAGCGCGGGACAGAACTATGGCTACACCTTC. Amino acids: CASSAGQNYGYTF.

J is TRBJ1-5 and V is TRBV11-2; D is unclear. V was pared by 5 bases and J by 4 bases, with 15 bases between. CDR1 is SGHAT, CDR2 FQNNGV, per germline. The CDR3 is made up of 15 amino acids. CDR3 coding DNA: TGTGCCAGCAGCCTAGGCGGGCCTCAAAATCAGCCCCAGCATTTT. Translation: CASSLGGPQNQPQHF.

This clone was seen only once. The V gene is TRBV14, the J gene TRBJ2-1; D tentatively reads TRBD1 or TRBD2 (5 bases each). V was trimmed by 1 base and J by 8 bases, leaving 15 bases between them. CDR1 and CDR2 (germline): SGHDN, FVKESK. The CDR3 is 15 residues long. CDR3 residues: CASSQGGWFSHEQFF. The CDR3 coding sequence is TGTGCCAGCAGCCAAGGGGGGTGGTTTAGCCATGAGCAGTTCTTC.